The 15 T cell receptor beta chains reported below all come from one sample, sequenced in a study of Graves' ophthalmopathy and Graves' hyperthyroidism (dated by TCRdb to the late 2010s). TCRdb records Illumina HiSeq 2000 as the sequencer. For repertoire sequencing, TCR beta CDR3 regions were amplified from RNA transcripts. The first round of RT-PCR was done with HTBI primers and the Qiagen OneStep RT-PCR kit, and was followed by a second round of multiplex PCR, then size selection and purification. TCRdb reanalyzed the raw reads on its own, using fastp at Q25 for trimming and MiXCR for clone calling, and kept in-frame beta chains. Under each unique CDR3 protein, matching rows form one entry showing the most common genes and DNA. This sample gives over a million distinct CDR3 sequences in total; about 35% of them show up just once. Of the sample, 11% falls within the top ten clones. Sequences were obtained from peripheral blood or thyroid tissue (not recorded which). The receptors here all came from an adult man with Graves' hyperthyroidism.

A remark on this clonotype: The conserved phenylalanine or tryptophan normally closing the CDR3 is absent here, so this likely arose from a read error. The V gene is TRBV4-2, the J gene TRBJ2-7, with unresolved D. This CDR3 has 15 amino acids. Per germline, CDR1 LGHNA and CDR2 YNFKEQ. Trimming took 0 bases from V and 4 from J, leaving 13 bases between them. CDR3 amino acids: CASSQDVAGSYEQYL. The CDR3 DNA is TGTGCCAGCAGCCAAGATGTAGCAGGATCATACGAGCAGTACCTC.

This clonotype was counted ten times or more. The rearrangement links TRBV29-1 to TRBJ1-1; 8 positions match TRBD1. V gave up 1 base and J gave up 1 base; unmatched junction bases: 8. This CDR3 comprises 16 residues. Germline CDR1 SQVTM, CDR2 ANQGSEA. The CDR3 here is CSVEGWTGSGNTEAFF. The CDR3 nucleotides read TGCAGCGTTGAAGGGTGGACAGGGTCTGGGAACACTGAAGCTTTCTTT.

This clonotype was observed a handful of times. The chain joins TRBV10-3 to TRBJ1-1, with D possibly being TRBD1 (5 bases). CDR1 ENHRY and CDR2 SYGVKD come from the germline V gene. This CDR3 contains 13 residues. V lost 6 bases to trimming and J lost 11 bases, with 19 bases between them. The CDR3 is CAISQRDQGGAFF. The CDR3 DNA reads TGTGCCATCAGCCAGCGGGATCAGGGTGGTGCTTTCTTT.

This chain joins TRBV28 and TRBJ1-1, with TRBD1 as a possible D gene (6 bases). CDR1 and CDR2 from the germline V gene are MDHEN and SYDVKM. CDR3 length: 14 amino acids. Deletions cut 11 bases from V and 2 bases from J, with 18 bases between. The CDR3 is CAFRKGGSNTEAFF. The CDR3 DNA follows: TGTGCCTTCCGGAAGGGGGGTTCTAACACTGAAGCTTTCTTT.

This clonotype was seen only a few times. V gene TRBV12-3 or TRBV12-4 combines with J gene TRBJ1-2; D unresolved. V lost 10 bases to trimming and J lost 6 bases, with 15 bases between them. The CDR3 length is 12 residues. The CDR3 coding sequence is TGTGCCACCTGGCGAGGGCCGCATGGCTACACCTTC. It specifies CATWRGPHGYTF.

This chain joins TRBV4-1 and TRBJ2-5; D may be TRBD2 (6 bases). Germline V CDR1 and CDR2: MGHRA, YSYEKL. The CDR3 has 15 amino acids. With 4 bases removed from V and 3 bases from J, the gap between germline ends came to 15 bases. CDR3 sequence reads: CASSRGPGDEETQYF. CDR3 in DNA: TGCGCCAGCAGCCGGGGACCGGGGGACGAAGAGACCCAGTACTTC.

This clonotype was seen just once. This chain joins TRBV25-1 and TRBJ1-5; 8 bases fit TRBD1. CDR1 MGHDK and CDR2 SYGVNS come from the germline V gene. The V gene end was trimmed by 4 bases and the J gene end by 0 bases; junction bases not matched to a gene: 11. The CDR3 spans 18 residues. The CDR3 sequence: CASSGTDRGSYSNQPQHF. The CDR3 nucleotides are TGTGCCAGCAGTGGAACTGACAGGGGAAGTTATAGCAATCAGCCCCAGCATTTT.

This clonotype was seen a single time. This sequence joins TRBV30 and TRBJ2-2; D is ambiguous. Per the germline V gene, CDR1 is GTSNPN and CDR2 is SVGIG (reference sequence). CDR3 length: 12 residues. V lost 2 bases and J lost 6, with 7 bases in between. The CDR3 here is CAWSPPSGELFF. Written as DNA, the CDR3 is TGTGCCTGGAGTCCCCCCTCCGGGGAGCTGTTTTTT.

The chain combines TRBV27 with TRBJ2-6; D gene ambiguous. Germline loops: CDR1 MNHEY, CDR2 SMNVEV (reference sequence). Trimming took off 1 base at V and 1 base at J, with 5 bases between the two ends. CDR3 size: 15 residues. Here the CDR3 DNA reads TGTGCCAGCAGTTTATACCAATCTGGGGCCAACGTCCTGACTTTC. This translates into CASSLYQSGANVLTF.

The chain combines TRBV7-9 with TRBJ2-7, with 15 bases aligning to TRBD2. This CDR3 is 16 amino acids long. The V segment lost 5 bases and the J segment 6 bases; nucleotides outside the gene matches: 8. Germline lookup yields CDR1 SEHNR and CDR2 FQNEAQ (reference sequence). In DNA, the CDR3 is TGTGCCAGCAGCGACACCGGGACTAGCGGGAGGATCGAGCAGTACTTC. Protein sequence: CASSDTGTSGRIEQYF.

This clonotype has a count of ten or more. The chain has TRBV10-3 and TRBJ1-4; 8 bases align to TRBD1. J was trimmed by 6 bases and V by 0 bases; bases with no gene match: 6. Germline V lookup: CDR1 ENHRY, CDR2 SYGVKD. This CDR3 has 16 residues. DNA for the CDR3: TGTGCCATCAGTGAGTCAACCGGGACAGGATATGAAAAACTGTTTTTT. Its protein product is CAISESTGTGYEKLFF.

This clonotype was detected only once. A much larger clonotype is one base distant, so this may be a read error. The chain employs TRBV24-1 and TRBJ2-2; perhaps TRBD2 as D (5 bases). Trimming shortened V by 3 bases and J by 1 base, and 11 bases separated the two germline ends. This CDR3 contains 16 residues. The germline CDR1 and CDR2 sequences are KGHDR and SFDVKD. The CDR3 DNA is TGTGCCACCAGTGATCAGCGTCGGGGGAACACCGGGGAGCTGTTTTTT. It yields the protein CATSDQRRGNTGELFF.

This clonotype was recorded a few times. The conserved phenylalanine or tryptophan is not found at the CDR3 terminus, so this likely reflects a read error. Because the CDR3's place on the DNA is in doubt, the DNA is left out and the CDR3 is given as listed by TCRdb. The chain carries TRBV7-8 and TRBJ1-6; TRBD1 is the table's D call and was not checked against the DNA. The CDR3 has 8 residues if both end residues are counted. Germline CDR1 SGHVS, CDR2 FQNEAQ. The CDR3 region is CASSLLGQ.

The chain recombines TRBV20-1 with TRBJ1-5; D gene uncertain. This CDR3 has 13 residues. The V gene lost 7 bases and the J gene lost 2 bases, with 12 bases spanning the gap. The germline CDR1 and CDR2 sequences are DFQATT and SNEGSKA (reference sequence). CDR3 sequence: CSVTRPGNQPQHF. The CDR3 region has the DNA TGCAGTGTTACAAGACCCGGCAATCAGCCCCAGCATTTT.

This rearrangement joins TRBV2 to TRBJ2-5; 10 bases line up with TRBD2. With 7 bases clipped from V and 5 bases from J, the junction kept 10 bases outside the gene matches. From germline, CDR1 is SNHLY and CDR2 FYNNEI. The CDR3 length is 15 residues. The CDR3 nucleotides read TGTGCCAGCAATCCGGGACTAGCGAACCTTGAGACCCAGTACTTC. The encoded protein is CASNPGLANLETQYF.